This entry features one T cell receptor (beta chain) sequence. Its matching antigen is unknown. These data originate in a study of T cell responses to AZD1222 COVID-19 vaccine. Study outcomes and limitations: Clonal diversity may have been underestimated, and the donors were mostly white British, with more females than males.

TCRdb's table, derived via immunoSEQ multiplex PCR, lists solely in-frame clones and lacks some. Counted here are about 120,000 clones, less than 95% occurring once; the ten biggest clones make up about 4.4%. The sequencing used peripheral blood, collected on day 0 of MenACWY control vaccination. This TCR was recovered from an adult in good health.

CDR3 coding DNA: TGTGCCAGCATGGGGGCTGACTATGGCTACACCTTC. Translating it yields CASMGADYGYTF. The V and J genes are TRBV7-8 and TRBJ1-2; TRBD1 might be the D (6 bases). V gave up 7 bases and J gave up 3 bases, with 9 bases separating them. The germline V gene encodes CDR1 SGHVS and CDR2 FQNEAQ. This CDR3 is 12 amino acids long.